The 11 T cell receptor beta chains reported below all come from one sample, sequenced in a study of T cell responses to AZD1222 COVID-19 vaccine. TCRdb keeps only in-frame clones here, not all; method: immunoSEQ multiplex PCR. The sample lists about 150,000 clones, approximately 89% occurring once. The material sequenced was peripheral blood, taken on day 0 of AZD1222 vaccination. The receptors originated from an adult in good health.

The genes are TRBV3-1 (or the pseudogene TRBV3-2) and TRBJ1-2; possible D gene TRBD1, 6 bases. There are 14 residues in the CDR3. CDR1 LGHDT and CDR2 YNNKEL come from the germline V gene (reference sequence). V lost 1 base, J lost 8 bases, and 14 bases lay in between. This CDR3 is CASSQVRRGGGYTF. The CDR3 DNA follows: TGTGCCAGCAGCCAAGTAAGGAGGGGGGGCGGCTACACCTTC.

This chain links TRBV6-6 with TRBJ1-2; D remains unclear. Trimming removed 6 bases from V and 0 bases from J, with 14 bases in between. This CDR3 has 15 residues. Germline V gene lookup returns CDR1 MNHNY and CDR2 SVGAGI (reference sequence). The CDR3 protein is CASSQKLYSNYGYTF. For the CDR3, the DNA is TGTGCCAGCAGCCAGAAACTCTACTCTAACTATGGCTACACCTTC.

The gene calls are TRBV5-8 and TRBJ2-4, with no clear D. The V end was cut by 2 bases, the J end by 1 base, with 7 bases between. Germline lookup yields CDR1 SGHTS and CDR2 YDEGEE. The CDR3 is 14 residues long. The CDR3, as DNA: TGTGCCAGCAGCTTTGGGTTTGCCAAAAACATTCAGTACTTC. Translation gives CASSFGFAKNIQYF.

This rearrangement joins TRBV6-5 to TRBJ1-6, with D unclear. Germline lookup yields CDR1 MNHEY and CDR2 SVGAGI. The CDR3 consists of 14 residues. The ends were cut back, 2 bases at V and 11 bases at J, with 13 bases in the middle. The CDR3 sequence is CASSYKTRDAPLHF. In DNA, the CDR3 is TGTGCCAGCAGTTACAAAACCCGGGATGCACCCCTCCACTTT.

J is TRBJ2-7 and V is TRBV14; no reliable D call. Germline V gene sequence: CDR1 SGHDN, CDR2 FVKESK. Trimming shortened V by 2 bases and J by 3 bases, and 11 bases separated the two germline ends. The CDR3 is 14 residues long. The CDR3 DNA is TGTGCCAGCAGCCAAAATTTGAATCTCTACGAGCAGTACTTC. Its protein is CASSQNLNLYEQYF. The whole variable domain, remainder taken from reference TRBV14 and TRBJ2-7, is EAGVTQFPSHSVIEKGQTVTLRCDPISGHDNLYWYRRVMGKEIKFLLHFVKESKQDESGMPNNRFLAERTGGTYSTLKVQPAELEDSGVYFCASSQNLNLYEQYFGPGTRLTVT.

J is TRBJ2-2 and V is TRBV5-4, with 11 nucleotides matching TRBD2. V shed 1 base and J 7 bases; nucleotides not matched to a gene: 9. Germline values: CDR1 SGHNT, CDR2 YYREEE (reference sequence). This CDR3 has 17 amino acids. CDR3 residues: CASSLSSGGAGGGELFF. The CDR3 DNA sequence: TGTGCCAGCAGCTTGAGTAGCGGGGGGGCCGGAGGCGGGGAGCTGTTTTTT.

The chain has TRBV18 and TRBJ1-1, with a weak D call TRBD1 (5 bases). The CDR3 contains 14 residues. Trimming removed 3 bases from V and 5 bases from J, with 13 bases in between. Germline V CDR1 and CDR2: KGHSH, LQKENI. In DNA, the CDR3 is TGTGCCAGCTCACCCAGGGTGGCAAGGACTGAAGCTTTCTTT. Translation: CASSPRVARTEAFF.

CDR3 bases: TGTGCCAGCCGTTCCTGGCTACAGGGAGGGGATTCACCCCTCCACTTT. Translation: CASRSWLQGGDSPLHF. The V call is TRBV27, the J call TRBJ1-6; a weak D match, TRBD1 (6 bases). Trimming removed 8 bases from V and 8 bases from J, with 22 bases in between. The CDR3 length is 16 residues. Per germline, CDR1 MNHEY and CDR2 SMNVEV (reference sequence).

The CDR3 DNA is TGTGCCAGCAGACCACTAGCGGGGGGGTCCAATGAGCAGTTCTTC. It codes for CASRPLAGGSNEQFF. V is TRBV6-5 and J is TRBJ2-1; 13 nucleotides match TRBD2. The CDR3 has 15 amino acids. Losses at the gene ends were 6 bases for V and 6 bases for J; bases not matched to a gene: 5. In germline, CDR1 is MNHEY, CDR2 SVGAGI.

This sequence joins TRBV5-1 and TRBJ1-5; the D is unclear. Germline V gene data show CDR1 as SGHRS and CDR2 as YFSETQ. Trimming took off 0 bases at V and 2 bases at J, with 6 bases between the two ends. The CDR3 loop spans 14 amino acids. The CDR3 spells CASSLEGGNQPQHF. CDR3 in DNA: TGCGCCAGCAGCTTGGAGGGCGGCAATCAGCCCCAGCATTTT.

The chain is built from TRBV7-9 and TRBJ2-7; D is uncertain. The CDR3 spans 13 residues. Germline CDR1 SEHNR, CDR2 FQNEAQ (reference sequence). Trimming pared 1 base from V and 2 bases from J, leaving 6 bases between. This CDR3 is CASSLGRTYEQYF. The DNA of the CDR3 is TGTGCCAGCAGCTTAGGGAGAACCTACGAGCAGTACTTC. The entire variable domain, with the rest obtained from reference TRBV7-9 and TRBJ2-7, is as follows: DTGVSQNPRHKITKRGQNVTFRCDPISEHNRLYWYRQTLGQGPEFLTYFQNEAQLEKSRLLSDRFSAERPKGSFSTLEIQRTEQGDSAMYLCASSLGRTYEQYFGPGTRLTVT.